This T cell receptor (beta chain) comes out of a study of somatic mutations in cytotoxic T cells in rheumatoid arthritis. Across the whole study: Patient blood, which was peripheral blood collected as 30 ml EDTA, was drawn right after diagnosis and before any treatment started.

By positive magnetic bead selection, CD4+ and CD8+ cells were isolated, and their purity was checked by flow cytometry. Authors' data handling: Only a few patient CD8+ clones above 1% matched published virus-specific TCRB sequences. The table came from immunoSEQ multiplex PCR; TCRdb's copy has only in-frame clones and leaves some out. The DNA was the basis for D and trimming; V, J and clone size are from that table. Of about 20,000 clones detected, about 80% appear once; the ten largest clones hold over 7.5%. Looked up from germline, CDR1 is SEHNR and CDR2 is FQNEAQ (reference sequence). The V and J ends lost 1 base and 4 bases, in that order; junction bases with no gene match: 4. This CDR3 spans 14 amino acids.

Sequences were obtained from CD8+ T cells sorted from blood. The sequence came from an adult with rheumatoid arthritis. This rearrangement joins TRBV7-9 to TRBJ2-7, with 7 bases matching TRBD1. The CDR3 DNA sequence: TGTGCCAGCAGCTTAGGGGACAGTGGATACGAGCAGTACTTC. Translated, it gives CASSLGDSGYEQYF.